These 5 T cell receptor beta chains originate from one sample sequenced in a study of blood T cell repertoires in COVID-19. Measured with immunoSEQ multiplex PCR; TCRdb has only the in-frame clones, and not every one. Of about 90,000 clones listed, 75% to 85% are singletons. Sequenced input: peripheral blood. The receptor source for this set is a woman in her 70s with acute or convalescent COVID-19.

The rearrangement joins TRBV28 to TRBJ1-5, with D possibly matching TRBD1 (5 bases). The ends were cut back, 6 bases at V and 6 bases at J, with 12 bases in the middle. The CDR3 contains 13 residues. CDR1 and CDR2 from the germline V gene are MDHEN and SYDVKM. The CDR3 sequence: CASRGAGTQPQHF. The CDR3 bases are TGTGCCAGCAGAGGGGCAGGCACTCAGCCCCAGCATTTT.

The chain employs TRBV5-1 and TRBJ1-2; D may be TRBD1 (5 bases). Germline loops: CDR1 SGHRS, CDR2 YFSETQ. Trimming took off 0 bases at V and 0 bases at J, with 15 bases between the two ends. The CDR3 spans 17 residues. The CDR3 DNA reads as TGCGCCAGCAGCTTGGGACATGGAGGGGCGCCTAACTATGGCTACACCTTC. This sequence encodes CASSLGHGGAPNYGYTF.

The chain links TRBV6-5 to TRBJ2-2, with a tentative D call TRBD2 (6 bases). Germline CDR1 and CDR2: MNHEY and SVGAGI. With 2 bases removed from V and 6 bases from J, the gap between germline ends came to 13 bases. The CDR3 totals 15 residues. CDR3 loop: CASSYGVTGAGELFF. CDR3 in DNA: TGTGCCAGCAGTTACGGGGTCACGGGGGCCGGGGAGCTGTTTTTT.

The rearrangement joins TRBV7-6 to TRBJ2-7; TRBD1 matches 12 bases. J gave up 5 bases and V 5 bases, and 7 bases lay outside the gene matches. Germline values: CDR1 SGHVS, CDR2 FNYEAQ. The CDR3 spans 15 residues. The CDR3 sequence: CASSRPGQGADEQYF. For the CDR3, the DNA is TGTGCCAGCAGCCGTCCGGGACAGGGGGCCGACGAGCAGTACTTC. The complete variable domain, with remaining parts taken from reference TRBV7-6 and TRBJ2-7, reads GAGVSQSPRYKVTKRGQDVALRCDPISGHVSLYWYRQALGQGPEFLTYFNYEAQQDKSGLPNDRFSAERPEGSISTLTIQRTEQRDSAMYRCASSRPGQGADEQYFGPGTRLTVT.

V and J are TRBV27 and TRBJ2-1; the D gene is possibly TRBD1 (6 bases). The CDR3 has 14 residues. Trimming shortened V by 3 bases and J by 0 bases, and 6 bases separated the two germline ends. Germline lookup yields CDR1 MNHEY and CDR2 SMNVEV (reference sequence). Here the CDR3 reads CASSLTGSYNEQFF. As DNA, the CDR3 is TGTGCCAGCAGTTTGACAGGCTCCTACAATGAGCAGTTCTTC.